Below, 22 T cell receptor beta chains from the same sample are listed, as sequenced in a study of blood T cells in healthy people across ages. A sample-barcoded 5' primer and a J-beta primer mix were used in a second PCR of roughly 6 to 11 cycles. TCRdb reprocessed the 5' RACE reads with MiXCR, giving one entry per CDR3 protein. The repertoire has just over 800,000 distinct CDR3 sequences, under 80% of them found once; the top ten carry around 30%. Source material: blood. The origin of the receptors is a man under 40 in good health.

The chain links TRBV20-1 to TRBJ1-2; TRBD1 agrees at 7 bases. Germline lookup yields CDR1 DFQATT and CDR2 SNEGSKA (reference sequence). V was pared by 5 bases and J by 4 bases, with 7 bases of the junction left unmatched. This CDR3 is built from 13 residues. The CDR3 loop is CSAAQDRSYGYTF. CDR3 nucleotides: TGCAGTGCTGCCCAGGACAGGAGCTATGGCTACACCTTC.

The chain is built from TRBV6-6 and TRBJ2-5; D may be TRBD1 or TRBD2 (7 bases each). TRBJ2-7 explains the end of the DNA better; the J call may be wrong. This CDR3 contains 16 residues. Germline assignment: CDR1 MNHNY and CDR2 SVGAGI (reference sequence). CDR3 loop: CASSFRRSSGGVEQYF. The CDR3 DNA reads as TGTGCCAGCAGTTTTCGGAGATCATCAGGGGGGGTCGAGCAGTACTTC.

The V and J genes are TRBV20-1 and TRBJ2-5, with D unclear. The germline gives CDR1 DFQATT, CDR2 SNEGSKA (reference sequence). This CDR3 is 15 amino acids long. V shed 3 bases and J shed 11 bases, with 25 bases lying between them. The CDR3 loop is CSARGRIKALDEQYF. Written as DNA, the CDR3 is TGCAGTGCTAGGGGCAGGATAAAGGCCCTGGATGAGCAGTACTTC.

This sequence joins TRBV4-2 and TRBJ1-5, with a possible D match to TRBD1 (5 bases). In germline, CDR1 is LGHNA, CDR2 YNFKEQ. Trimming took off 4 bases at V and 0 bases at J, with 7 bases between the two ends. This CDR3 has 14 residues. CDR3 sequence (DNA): TGTGCCAGCAGCCGGGGGAATAGCAATCAGCCCCAGCATTTT. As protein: CASSRGNSNQPQHF.

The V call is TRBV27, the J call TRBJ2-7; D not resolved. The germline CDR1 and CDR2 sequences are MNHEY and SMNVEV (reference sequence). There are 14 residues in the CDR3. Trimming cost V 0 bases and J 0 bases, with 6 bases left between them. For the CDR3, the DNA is TGTGCCAGCAGTTTATCGCAGAGCTCCTACGAGCAGTACTTC. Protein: CASSLSQSSYEQYF.

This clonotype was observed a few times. The CDR3 spells CSARDLGGGGGEQFF. In DNA, the CDR3 is TGCAGTGCTAGAGATCTGGGCGGGGGGGGTGGTGAGCAGTTCTTC. The chain joins TRBV20-1 to TRBJ2-1; 9 positions match TRBD2. J was trimmed by 9 bases and V by 0 bases; bases with no gene match: 9. Germline V gives CDR1 DFQATT, CDR2 SNEGSKA (reference sequence). The CDR3 contains 15 residues.

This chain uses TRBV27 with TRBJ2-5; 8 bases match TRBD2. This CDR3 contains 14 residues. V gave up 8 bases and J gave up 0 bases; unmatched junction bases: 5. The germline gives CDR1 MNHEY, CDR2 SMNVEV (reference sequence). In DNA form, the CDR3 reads TGTGCCAGCTCAGGGACTAGAAACCAAGAGACCCAGTACTTC. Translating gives CASSGTRNQETQYF.

The CDR3: CASALAGGTTGELFF. CDR3 bases: TGTGCCAGCGCACTAGCGGGGGGTACCACCGGGGAGCTGTTTTTT. This rearrangement joins TRBV7-8 to TRBJ2-2, with 12 bases aligning to TRBD2. Germline values: CDR1 SGHVS, CDR2 FQNEAQ. V gave up 8 bases and J gave up 4 bases; unmatched junction bases: 5. This CDR3 contains 15 residues.

The CDR3 coding sequence is TGCGCCAGCAGCCAATCCTGGGGGACAGGGATTGGACAGCCCCAGCATTTT. Its protein is CASSQSWGTGIGQPQHF. The gene calls are TRBV4-3 and TRBJ1-5; 9 nucleotides align to TRBD1. This CDR3 spans 17 amino acids. Trimming removed 2 bases from V and 7 bases from J; junction bases left unmatched: 12. Germline CDR1 LGHNA, CDR2 YSLEER.

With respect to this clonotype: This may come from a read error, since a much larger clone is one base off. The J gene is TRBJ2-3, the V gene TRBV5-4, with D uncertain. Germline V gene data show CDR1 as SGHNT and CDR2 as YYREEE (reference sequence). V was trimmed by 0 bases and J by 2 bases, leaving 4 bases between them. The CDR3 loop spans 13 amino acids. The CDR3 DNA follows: TGTGCCAGCAGCTTGGACAACACAGATACGCAGTATTTT. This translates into CASSLDNTDTQYF.

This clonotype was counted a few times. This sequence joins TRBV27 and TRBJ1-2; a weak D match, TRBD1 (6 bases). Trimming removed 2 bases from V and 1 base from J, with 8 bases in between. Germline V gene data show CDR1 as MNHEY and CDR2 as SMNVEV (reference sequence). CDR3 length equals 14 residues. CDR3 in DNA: TGTGCCAGCAGTTTAGGACAGTTTAACTATGGCTACACCTTC. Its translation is CASSLGQFNYGYTF.

For the CDR3, the DNA is TGTGCCAGCAGCCGCCTAATTGGGGTGTCGGACGAGCAGTACTTC. It translates to CASSRLIGVSDEQYF. The chain joins TRBV6-5 to TRBJ2-7; no clear D. V was cut by 6 bases and J by 5 bases, with 20 bases left in between. Germline V gene sequence: CDR1 MNHEY, CDR2 SVGAGI. The length of the CDR3 is 15 residues.

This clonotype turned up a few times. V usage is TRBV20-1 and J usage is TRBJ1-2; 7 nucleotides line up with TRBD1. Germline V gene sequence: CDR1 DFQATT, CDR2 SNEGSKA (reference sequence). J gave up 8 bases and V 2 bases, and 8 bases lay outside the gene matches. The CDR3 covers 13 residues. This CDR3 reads CSARRQGMLGYTF. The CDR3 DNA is TGCAGTGCTAGACGACAGGGAATGTTGGGCTACACCTTC.

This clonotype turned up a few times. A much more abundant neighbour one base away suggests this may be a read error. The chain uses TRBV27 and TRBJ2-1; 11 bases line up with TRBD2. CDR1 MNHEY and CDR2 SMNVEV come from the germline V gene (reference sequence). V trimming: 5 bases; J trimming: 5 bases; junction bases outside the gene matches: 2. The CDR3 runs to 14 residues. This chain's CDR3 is CASSVAGGHNEQFF. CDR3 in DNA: TGTGCCAGCAGTGTAGCGGGGGGGCACAATGAGCAGTTCTTC.

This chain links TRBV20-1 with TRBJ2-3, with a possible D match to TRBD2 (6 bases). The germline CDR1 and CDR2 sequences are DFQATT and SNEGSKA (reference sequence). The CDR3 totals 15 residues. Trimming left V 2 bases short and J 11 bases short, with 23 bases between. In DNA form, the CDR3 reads TGCAGTGCTAGAATCCCCCGGGACTGGAAGATAGGGCAGTATTTT. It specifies CSARIPRDWKIGQYF.

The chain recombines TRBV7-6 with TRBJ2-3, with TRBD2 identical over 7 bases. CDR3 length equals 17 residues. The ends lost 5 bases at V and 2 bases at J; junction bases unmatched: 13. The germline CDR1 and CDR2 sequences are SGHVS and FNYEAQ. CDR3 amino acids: CASSPYPPAGTTDTQYF. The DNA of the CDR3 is TGTGCCAGCAGCCCCTACCCCCCAGCGGGGACCACAGATACGCAGTATTTT. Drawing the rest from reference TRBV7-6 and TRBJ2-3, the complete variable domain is GAGVSQSPRYKVTKRGQDVALRCDPISGHVSLYWYRQALGQGPEFLTYFNYEAQQDKSGLPNDRFSAERPEGSISTLTIQRTEQRDSAMYRCASSPYPPAGTTDTQYFGPGTRLTVL.

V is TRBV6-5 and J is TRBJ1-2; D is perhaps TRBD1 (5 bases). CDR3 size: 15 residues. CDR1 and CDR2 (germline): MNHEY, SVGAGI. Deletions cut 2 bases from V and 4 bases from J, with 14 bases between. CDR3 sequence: CASSYRDPRGYGYTF. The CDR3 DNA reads TGTGCCAGCAGTTACCGGGACCCCCGGGGCTATGGCTACACCTTC.

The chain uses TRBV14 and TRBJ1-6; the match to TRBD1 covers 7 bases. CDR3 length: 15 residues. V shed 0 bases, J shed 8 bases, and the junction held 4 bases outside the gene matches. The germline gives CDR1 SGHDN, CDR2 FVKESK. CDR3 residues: CASSQDVRGYSPLHF. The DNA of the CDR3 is TGTGCCAGCAGCCAAGATGTCAGGGGGTATTCACCCCTCCACTTT.

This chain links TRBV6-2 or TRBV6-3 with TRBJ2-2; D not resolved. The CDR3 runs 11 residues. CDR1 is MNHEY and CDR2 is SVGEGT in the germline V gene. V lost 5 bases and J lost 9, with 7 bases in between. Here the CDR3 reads CASSPSWELFF. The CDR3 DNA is TGTGCCAGCAGTCCGAGCTGGGAGCTGTTTTTT.

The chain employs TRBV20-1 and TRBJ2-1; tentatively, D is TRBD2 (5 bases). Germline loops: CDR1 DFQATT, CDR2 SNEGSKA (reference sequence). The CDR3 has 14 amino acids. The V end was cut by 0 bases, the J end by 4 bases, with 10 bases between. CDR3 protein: CSARDLLEYNEQFF. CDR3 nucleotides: TGCAGTGCTAGAGATCTACTAGAATACAATGAGCAGTTCTTC.

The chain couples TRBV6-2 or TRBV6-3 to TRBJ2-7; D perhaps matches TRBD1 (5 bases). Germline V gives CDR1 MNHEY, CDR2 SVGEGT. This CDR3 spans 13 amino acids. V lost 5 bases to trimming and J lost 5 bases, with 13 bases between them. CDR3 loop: CASSVQGINEQYF. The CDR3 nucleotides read TGTGCCAGCAGTGTCCAGGGTATCAACGAGCAGTACTTC.

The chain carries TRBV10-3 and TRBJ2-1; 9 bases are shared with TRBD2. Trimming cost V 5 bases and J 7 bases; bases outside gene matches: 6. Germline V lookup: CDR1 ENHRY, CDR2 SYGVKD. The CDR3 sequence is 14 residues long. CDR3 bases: TGTGCCATCAGTCCTAGCGGGGAGTTGAATGAGCAGTTCTTC. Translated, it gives CAISPSGELNEQFF.